One sample yielded the 30 T cell receptor beta chains listed below, sequenced in a study of regulatory T cells in long-lasting Graves disease. The sample's time point: newly diagnosed GD, antithyroid drugs for less than 3 months. After RNA was extracted from PBMCs, the TCR library was made from it. iRepertoire HTBI primers and Arm-PCR of CDR3 regions built TCR beta libraries. TCRdb used MiXCR to reprocess the multiplex PCR reads, holding one entry per CDR3 protein. The sample holds approximately 400,000 distinct CDR3 sequences, approximately 15% seen once. These data also formed part of another study, on T cells in Graves' hyperthyroidism and ophthalmopathy.

Sample: peripheral blood mononuclear cells (PBMCs), taken at new diagnosis, from a patient treated with antithyroid drugs. These receptors came from a woman aged 40-49 years with Graves disease.

This clonotype was counted ten times or more. The gene calls are TRBV7-9 and TRBJ2-6; D may correspond to TRBD1 or TRBD2 (7 bases each). Germline V lookup: CDR1 SEHNR, CDR2 FQNEAQ (reference sequence). The CDR3 loop spans 20 amino acids. Trimming pared 4 bases from V and 0 bases from J, leaving 22 bases between. CDR3 in amino acids: CASSSGGGGSLGSGANVLTF. In nucleotides, the CDR3 is TGTGCCAGCAGCTCCGGGGGAGGGGGCTCGTTGGGCTCTGGGGCCAACGTCCTGACTTTC.

This clonotype showed up just a few times. The V call is TRBV11-3, the J call TRBJ2-5; 11 nucleotides match TRBD1. With 2 bases clipped from V and 4 bases from J, the junction kept 18 bases outside the gene matches. The germline CDR1 and CDR2 sequences are SGHNT and YENEEA. The CDR3 extends over 20 amino acids. The CDR3 coding sequence is TGTGCCAGCAGCTTACCTATGCCACGGTCCCGGGACAGGGGGGGAGAGACCCAGTACTTC. Its translation is CASSLPMPRSRDRGGETQYF.

This clonotype was seen at least ten times. J is TRBJ2-3 and V is TRBV7-3, with 10 bases aligning to TRBD2. CDR3 length: 16 amino acids. Germline CDR1 is SGHTA and CDR2 is FQGTGA. J was trimmed by 3 bases and V by 2 bases; bases with no gene match: 5. The CDR3 DNA reads as TGTGCCAGCAGCTTAGGAGCGGGAGGGAGAACAGATACGCAGTATTTT. It codes for CASSLGAGGRTDTQYF.

This clonotype has a count of ten or more. J is TRBJ2-5 and V is TRBV7-2; D is possibly TRBD1 (6 bases). The CDR3 extends over 14 amino acids. Trimming took off 5 bases at V and 9 bases at J, with 19 bases between the two ends. CDR1 SGHTA and CDR2 FQGNSA come from the germline V gene. CDR3 region: CASSTRTAAEPQYF. The CDR3 DNA sequence: TGTGCCAGCAGCACAAGGACAGCCGCGGAGCCCCAGTACTTC.

The V and J genes are TRBV6-1 and TRBJ2-3, with 7 bases identical to TRBD1. Germline loops: CDR1 MNHNS, CDR2 SASEGT. With V trimmed by 8 bases and J by 2 bases, 10 bases remained unmatched. This CDR3 region has 15 residues. Here the CDR3 DNA reads TGTGCCAGCTCACAGGGGACGTCAGACACAGATACGCAGTATTTT. Amino acid sequence: CASSQGTSDTDTQYF.

There are many counts of this clonotype. The chain uses TRBV5-1 and TRBJ2-7, with TRBD1 matching 9 bases. The CDR3 covers 14 residues. Per the germline V gene, CDR1 is SGHRS and CDR2 is YFSETQ. J was trimmed by 2 bases and V by 5 bases; bases with no gene match: 5. CDR3 DNA: TGCGCCAGCAGTAAACAGGGGGCCGCCTACGAGCAGTACTTC. Translation gives CASSKQGAAYEQYF.

This clonotype was observed at least ten times. This chain uses TRBV11-2 with TRBJ2-3, with D unresolved. The V end was cut by 5 bases, the J end by 4 bases, with 10 bases between. CDR1 is SGHAT, CDR2 FQNNGV, per germline. The CDR3 covers 13 residues. The CDR3 DNA is TGTGCCAGCAGCCCGAATAACTCAGATACGCAGTATTTT. As protein: CASSPNNSDTQYF.

This clonotype showed up many times. This chain joins TRBV2 and TRBJ2-3; D is undetermined. The CDR3 runs 15 residues. With 6 bases removed from V and 5 bases from J, the gap between germline ends came to 18 bases. Germline V lookup: CDR1 SNHLY, CDR2 FYNNEI. CDR3 sequence: CASRRDQLAIDTQYF. CDR3 coding DNA: TGTGCCAGCAGACGCGACCAACTCGCGATAGATACGCAGTATTTT.

As to this clonotype: A much larger clone differs by one base, so this may be a read error. The CDR3 DNA follows: TGTGCCAGCAGCCTTACCGGGACGATCTCCTACAATGAGCAGTCCTTC. Protein: CASSLTGTISYNEQSF. The rearrangement uses TRBV7-2 and TRBJ2-1, with D perhaps being TRBD1 or TRBD2 (5 bases each). Germline loops: CDR1 SGHTA, CDR2 FQGNSA. This CDR3 is built from 16 residues.

The sample holds many counts of this clonotype. The chain has TRBV7-9 and TRBJ2-7; 11 bases match TRBD1. V lost 5 bases and J lost 4; bases outside the gene matches: 13. The CDR3 sequence is 17 residues long. The germline gives CDR1 SEHNR, CDR2 FQNEAQ (reference sequence). CDR3 DNA: TGTGCCAGCAGCACGGCGAGGATGGGACAGGGGGGTTACGAGCAGTACTTC. The encoded protein is CASSTARMGQGGYEQYF.

This clonotype was seen ten or more times. The chain combines TRBV3-1 with TRBJ2-3; no clear D. V gave up 1 base and J gave up 0 bases, with 8 bases separating them. CDR1 and CDR2 (germline): LGHDT, YNNKEL (reference sequence). The length of the CDR3 is 15 residues. CDR3 amino acids: CASSQGAVSTDTQYF. As DNA, the CDR3 is TGTGCCAGCAGCCAAGGGGCGGTTAGCACAGATACGCAGTATTTT.

This clonotype has just a few counts. The chain joins TRBV7-3 to TRBJ2-3, with 14 bases fitting TRBD2. This CDR3 is 17 amino acids long. The V gene's germline CDR1 is SGHTA and CDR2 FQGTGA. V trimming: 5 bases; J trimming: 1 base; junction bases outside the gene matches: 5. CDR3 protein: CASSMGLAGVRTDTQYF. The CDR3 DNA is TGTGCCAGCAGCATGGGACTAGCGGGAGTACGCACAGATACGCAGTATTTT.

This clonotype has only one observation. Just one base apart from a much larger clone, this may be a read error. The rearrangement uses TRBV6-1 and TRBJ2-1; D is possibly TRBD1 (6 bases). In germline, CDR1 is MNHNS, CDR2 SASEGT. The CDR3 sequence is 17 residues long. CDR3 protein: CASRDESTGSSYDEQFF. Here the CDR3 DNA reads TGTGCCAGCAGGGACGAATCGACAGGAAGCTCCTACGATGAGCAGTTCTTC.

The rearrangement links TRBV20-1 to TRBJ1-3; D is uncertain. Germline assignment: CDR1 DFQATT and CDR2 SNEGSKA (reference sequence). V was cut by 3 bases and J by 2 bases, with 8 bases left in between. This CDR3 region has 13 residues. The CDR3, as DNA: TGCAGTGCTAGTTTTGGAACTGGAAACACCATATATTTT. Translated, it gives CSASFGTGNTIYF.

Ten or more counts support this clonotype. V is TRBV28 and J is TRBJ1-5; 10 bases map to TRBD1. The CDR3 has 13 amino acids. Per the germline V gene, CDR1 is MDHEN and CDR2 is SYDVKM. J gave up 8 bases and V 5 bases, and 3 bases lay outside the gene matches. The CDR3 protein is CASSDRGREPQHF. The CDR3 nucleotides read TGTGCCAGCAGTGACAGGGGGCGCGAGCCCCAGCATTTT.

The table lists this clonotype with many counts. The V and J genes are TRBV10-3 and TRBJ2-3, with 14 bases matching TRBD2. Germline V gene sequence: CDR1 ENHRY, CDR2 SYGVKD. The CDR3 has 17 residues. V lost 8 bases and J lost 5; bases outside the gene matches: 12. Written as DNA, the CDR3 is TGTGCCATCTCCGGGACTAGCGGGAGTACGGGCGAAGATACGCAGTATTTT. Translating gives CAISGTSGSTGEDTQYF.

In its sample, this clonotype was seen a few times. This chain uses TRBV5-6 with TRBJ2-1; 8 bases fit TRBD2. This CDR3 is built from 13 residues. V gave up 5 bases and J gave up 7 bases; unmatched junction bases: 5. The germline CDR1 and CDR2 sequences are SGHDT and YYEEEE. CDR3 loop: CASSSGGPNEQFF. The CDR3 DNA reads as TGTGCCAGCAGTTCGGGAGGGCCAAATGAGCAGTTCTTC.

CDR3 in DNA: TGTGCCAGCTGGGGACTTCCCGGGTACAATGAGCAGTTCTTC. Encoded protein: CASWGLPGYNEQFF. The V and J genes are TRBV28 and TRBJ2-1, with a weak D call TRBD2 (6 bases). V gave up 8 bases and J gave up 4 bases, with 15 bases separating them. CDR3 length: 14 amino acids. Germline CDR1 MDHEN, CDR2 SYDVKM. Looking up the rest from reference TRBV28 and TRBJ2-1 gives the full variable domain: DVKVTQSSRYLVKRTGEKVFLECVQDMDHENMFWYRQDPGLGLRLIYFSYDVKMKEKGDIPEGYSVSREKKERFSLILESASTNQTSMYLCASWGLPGYNEQFFGPGTRLTVL.

In the case of this clonotype: A much larger clonotype is one base distant, so this may be a read error. The genes are TRBV12-3 or TRBV12-4 and TRBJ2-1, with 9 positions matching TRBD2. This CDR3 comprises 16 residues. The junction had 6 bases not matched to a gene; V was cut back by 6 bases and J by 0 bases. CDR3 amino acids: CASRVAGASSYNEQFF. The CDR3 coding sequence is TGTGCCAGCAGAGTAGCGGGAGCGAGCTCCTACAATGAGCAGTTCTTC.

At least ten counts were recorded for this clonotype. The chain combines TRBV6-2 or TRBV6-3 with TRBJ2-7; 9 positions agree with TRBD1. Per the germline V gene, CDR1 is MNHEY and CDR2 is SVGEGT. The V and J ends lost 6 bases and 3 bases, in that order; junction bases with no gene match: 9. This CDR3 has 15 amino acids. CDR3: CASRSTRDRDYEQYF. CDR3 sequence (DNA): TGTGCCAGCAGATCTACTAGGGACAGGGACTACGAGCAGTACTTC.

The table lists this clonotype with many counts. This chain joins TRBV28 and TRBJ1-1, with D hard to call. V gave up 3 bases and J gave up 0 bases, with 20 bases separating them. This CDR3 region has 18 residues. Looked up from germline, CDR1 is MDHEN and CDR2 is SYDVKM. For the CDR3, the DNA is TGTGCCAGCAGTTTTAATAGGCTGTACAGCGCGATGAACACTGAAGCTTTCTTT. Translated: CASSFNRLYSAMNTEAFF.

This clonotype was counted ten times or more. The V gene is TRBV28, the J gene TRBJ1-3; 7 nucleotides align to TRBD1. CDR3 length equals 13 residues. The V gene end was trimmed by 7 bases and the J gene end by 8 bases; junction bases not matched to a gene: 8. Germline V gives CDR1 MDHEN, CDR2 SYDVKM. The CDR3 coding sequence is TGTGCCAGCATCCCCCCAGGGGGATACACCATATATTTT. This gives the protein CASIPPGGYTIYF.

This clonotype has ten or more counts. This chain connects TRBV27 to TRBJ2-1; TRBD2 matches at 9 bases. The CDR3 is 18 amino acids. Germline CDR1 is MNHEY and CDR2 is SMNVEV (reference sequence). With 5 bases clipped from V and 1 base from J, the junction kept 12 bases outside the gene matches. CDR3 residues: CASSQVWGGRGSYNEQFF. CDR3 in DNA: TGTGCCAGCAGTCAAGTTTGGGGCGGGAGGGGTTCCTACAATGAGCAGTTCTTC.

This clonotype was recorded many times. The rearrangement links TRBV9 to TRBJ2-2, with D perhaps TRBD2 (6 bases). Germline lookup yields CDR1 SGDLS and CDR2 YYNGEE. The CDR3 runs to 14 residues. The ends were cut back, 4 bases at V and 2 bases at J, with 9 bases in the middle. The CDR3 DNA follows: TGTGCCAGCAGCCCCGGACTAAACACCGGGGAGCTGTTTTTT. It is translated as CASSPGLNTGELFF. Full variable domain (rest looked up from reference TRBV9 and TRBJ2-2): DSGVTQTPKHLITATGQRVTLRCSPRSGDLSVYWYQQSLDQGLQFLIQYYNGEERAKGNILERFSAQQFPDLHSELNLSSLELGDSALYFCASSPGLNTGELFFGEGSRLTVL.

This clonotype was counted ten times or more. The chain couples TRBV28 to TRBJ1-5, with 7 bases fitting TRBD1. Germline trimming cut 0 bases from V and 2 bases from J; bases unmatched to any gene: 1. This CDR3 has 15 amino acids. Per the germline V gene, CDR1 is MDHEN and CDR2 is SYDVKM. CDR3 in DNA: TGTGCCAGCAGTTTATGGCAGGGGGGCAATCAGCCCCAGCATTTT. It specifies CASSLWQGGNQPQHF.

This clonotype was seen more than once but under ten times. V gene TRBV6-5 combines with J gene TRBJ2-1, with TRBD2 identical over 13 bases. Germline assignment: CDR1 MNHEY and CDR2 SVGAGI. This CDR3 spans 15 amino acids. The trim removed 0 bases at V and 8 bases at J, leaving 1 base unmatched. The CDR3 loop reads CASSYSTSGRHEQFF. The CDR3 nucleotides read TGTGCCAGCAGTTACTCGACTAGCGGGAGGCATGAGCAGTTCTTC.

This clonotype was recorded many times. The chain links TRBV11-3 to TRBJ2-7; TRBD1 matches 10 bases. Germline V lookup: CDR1 SGHNT, CDR2 YENEEA. This CDR3 has 15 residues. V trimming: 5 bases; J trimming: 3 bases; junction bases outside the gene matches: 7. The CDR3 spells CASSAPGQGIYEQYF. CDR3 sequence (DNA): TGTGCCAGCAGCGCCCCGGGACAGGGGATCTACGAGCAGTACTTC.

This clonotype was seen repeatedly, ten times or more. This chain connects TRBV4-3 to TRBJ2-2; 7 positions agree with TRBD2. The junction had 14 bases not matched to a gene; V was cut back by 8 bases and J by 2 bases. The CDR3 contains 17 residues. Germline lookup yields CDR1 LGHNA and CDR2 YSLEER. For the CDR3, the DNA is TGCGCCAGCCATACCGATTTGAGCGGGGAAAACACCGGGGAGCTGTTTTTT. This gives the protein CASHTDLSGENTGELFF.

This clonotype showed up just a few times. V and J are TRBV28 and TRBJ2-1; D not resolved. This CDR3 is 15 amino acids long. The V end was cut by 7 bases, the J end by 1 base, with 14 bases between. Germline CDR1 and CDR2: MDHEN and SYDVKM. The CDR3 DNA follows: TGTGCCAGCACCCTGGCTCAAGGATCCTACAATGAGCAGTTCTTC. It is translated as CASTLAQGSYNEQFF.

In this sample, this clonotype turned up once. Just one base apart from a much larger clone, this may be a read error. CDR3 in DNA: TGCGCCAACAGCTTGGGGACTAGCGAAGATACGCAGTATTTT. It codes for CANSLGTSEDTQYF. The chain links TRBV5-1 to TRBJ2-3, with 10 bases fitting TRBD2. The CDR3 is 14 amino acids. Germline V gene sequence: CDR1 SGHRS, CDR2 YFSETQ.